This TCR beta chain was profiled in a study of blood T cells in healthy people across ages. Looking at the study overall: The capture of about one barcoded beta molecule per two T cells was achieved by template switching. General observations from the study: PBMCs that were unsorted prevented a conclusive naive versus antigen-experienced comparison.

Notes on this clonotype: As yet, its antigen is unknown.

Total RNA was isolated from each sample in quantities of at least 6 micrograms. The authors ran a second PCR of about 6 to 11 cycles using a sample-barcoded 5' primer and a J-beta primer mix. Tags on each cDNA molecule came from a template-switch adaptor with 12 random nucleotides. Each CDR3 protein gets one entry after TCRdb re-called the 5' RACE reads with MiXCR. The sample carries under 850,000 distinct CDR3 sequences, under 40% recorded once. The trim removed 4 bases at V and 4 bases at J, leaving 8 bases unmatched. Per germline, CDR1 SGDLS and CDR2 YYNGEE. This CDR3 spans 15 amino acids. The J gene is TRBJ2-7, the V gene TRBV9; 10 bases agree with TRBD2. Sample: blood. The receptor was derived from a man aged 18 to 29 in good health. CDR3 in amino acids: CASSPPRAGGYEQYF. Here the CDR3 DNA reads TGTGCCAGCAGCCCCCCAAGAGCGGGAGGGTACGAGCAGTACTTC.